The 14 T cell receptor beta chains given below trace back to one sample, sequenced in a study of T cell responses to AZD1222 COVID-19 vaccine. Repertoires were generated with immunoSEQ multiplex PCR, while TCRdb's copy carries only in-frame clones and drops some. The sample records 100,000 to 150,000 clones, just over 90% being singletons. This sample comprised peripheral blood, obtained on day 0 of AZD1222 vaccination. Receptors were obtained from an adult in good health.

This clone was seen a handful of times. J is TRBJ2-7 and V is TRBV5-4; unclear D gene. Germline V gene lookup returns CDR1 SGHNT and CDR2 YYREEE (reference sequence). Trimming stripped 0 bases from V and 2 bases from J, with 15 bases between. The CDR3 extends over 16 amino acids. CDR3 region: CASSLGSGVMTYEQYF. The DNA for the CDR3 is TGTGCCAGCAGCTTGGGATCCGGCGTAATGACCTACGAGCAGTACTTC.

This clone was seen a few times. The chain joins TRBV23-1 to TRBJ1-2; D is unclear. TRBV23-1 is designated an ORF whose function remains uncertain. V lost 0 bases and J lost 6, with 2 bases in between. The CDR3 is made up of 11 amino acids. The CDR3 loop reads CASSQSDGYTF. In nucleotides, the CDR3 is TGCGCCAGCAGTCAATCGGATGGCTACACCTTC.

The J gene is TRBJ2-1, the V gene TRBV12-5; D remains ambiguous. Germline loops: CDR1 LGHNT, CDR2 FRNRAP. The CDR3 length is 12 residues. V was clipped by 4 bases and J by 4 bases, with 5 bases between them. CDR3 sequence: CASGYGYNEQFF. CDR3 DNA sequence: TGTGCTAGTGGTTATGGGTACAATGAGCAGTTCTTC.

V is TRBV27 and J is TRBJ2-1; TRBD2 might be the D (6 bases). Trimming took off 4 bases at V and 2 bases at J, with 12 bases between the two ends. CDR3 length: 15 residues. Germline V gene sequence: CDR1 MNHEY, CDR2 SMNVEV (reference sequence). CDR3: CASSSLASAYNEQFF. CDR3 coding DNA: TGTGCCAGCAGTTCCCTAGCGTCAGCCTACAATGAGCAGTTCTTC.

About this clone itself: Additional DNA sequences in this sample encode the identical CDR3. This chain connects TRBV7-9 to TRBJ1-2; D remains ambiguous. This CDR3 region has 12 residues. Germline assignment: CDR1 SEHNR and CDR2 FQNEAQ (reference sequence). Trimming took off 1 base at V and 6 bases at J, with 6 bases between the two ends. CDR3 sequence: CASSLGTDGYTF. CDR3 sequence (DNA): TGTGCCAGCAGCTTAGGTACAGATGGCTACACCTTC.

V usage is TRBV2 and J usage is TRBJ2-3; D remains unclear. The CDR3 covers 14 residues. V was cut by 3 bases and J by 2 bases, with 9 bases left in between. CDR1 is SNHLY, CDR2 FYNNEI, per germline. In DNA form, the CDR3 reads TGTGCCAGCAGTGAGGACGTCCTCACAGATACGCAGTATTTT. Residues: CASSEDVLTDTQYF.

This chain joins TRBV30 and TRBJ2-5, with unresolved D. CDR1 and CDR2 from the germline V gene are GTSNPN and SVGIG (reference sequence). V lost 2 bases, J lost 2 bases, and 12 bases lay in between. This CDR3 contains 14 residues. Written as DNA, the CDR3 is TGTGCCTGGAGTACGTTGGCTTTACAAGAGACCCAGTACTTC. It specifies CAWSTLALQETQYF.

The rearrangement uses TRBV29-1 and TRBJ2-3, with 10 bases lining up with TRBD2. Trimming cost V 0 bases and J 2 bases; bases outside gene matches: 11. The CDR3 is made up of 18 amino acids. Germline V gives CDR1 SQVTM, CDR2 ANQGSEA. Written as DNA, the CDR3 is TGCAGCGTTGAAGAATTCGGGGCTAGCGGGAGAACCACAGATACGCAGTATTTT. Its translation is CSVEEFGASGRTTDTQYF.

Only a few counts were recorded for this clone. V and J are TRBV15 and TRBJ1-2, with D possibly being TRBD1 (5 bases). Germline V gene lookup returns CDR1 LNHNV and CDR2 YYDKDF (reference sequence). The CDR3 extends over 15 amino acids. The V gene lost 1 base and the J gene lost 6 bases, with 15 bases spanning the gap. CDR3 loop: CATSRGTRGTDGYTF. CDR3 bases: TGTGCCACCAGCAGAGGAACGAGGGGTACGGATGGCTACACCTTC.

The chain couples TRBV7-9 to TRBJ2-3; 14 positions match TRBD2. The junction had 6 bases not matched to a gene; V was cut back by 7 bases and J by 0 bases. The germline gives CDR1 SEHNR, CDR2 FQNEAQ (reference sequence). The CDR3 has 17 residues. In DNA form, the CDR3 reads TGTGCCAGCACGGGACTAGCGGGAGAAGCTAGCACAGATACGCAGTATTTT. Amino acid sequence: CASTGLAGEASTDTQYF.

The CDR3 sequence is CASSIGQGASEKLFF. CDR3 sequence (DNA): TGCGCCAGCAGCATAGGACAGGGGGCCAGTGAAAAACTGTTTTTT. The V and J genes are TRBV5-1 and TRBJ1-4; TRBD1 aligns across 11 bases. Germline CDR1 reads SGHRS; CDR2 reads YFSETQ. The junction had 6 bases not matched to a gene; V was cut back by 4 bases and J by 7 bases. The CDR3 totals 15 residues.

This clone was seen just once. The chain is built from TRBV18 and TRBJ2-6; 12 bases fit TRBD2. V gave up 6 bases and J gave up 0 bases; unmatched junction bases: 6. The length of the CDR3 is 18 residues. Germline V gives CDR1 KGHSH, CDR2 LQKENI. The CDR3 bases are TGTGCCAGCTCCGAACTAGCGGGAGGTCTCTCTGGGGCCAACGTCCTGACTTTC. Translation gives CASSELAGGLSGANVLTF.

This clone was picked up one time. The CDR3 loop is CASSLDYYSNQPQHF. Written as DNA, the CDR3 is TGTGCCAGTAGTCTCGATTATTATAGCAATCAGCCCCAGCATTTT. The chain has TRBV19 and TRBJ1-5; no firm D call. The germline V gene has CDR1 LNHDA and CDR2 SQIVND (reference sequence). The V and J ends lost 5 bases and 0 bases respectively, with 11 bases between them. This CDR3 spans 15 amino acids.

The rearrangement joins TRBV5-6 to TRBJ1-5; D not certain. Germline CDR1 reads SGHDT; CDR2 reads YYEEEE. This CDR3 comprises 14 residues. V lost 2 bases to trimming and J lost 3 bases, with 9 bases between them. Here the CDR3 reads CASSFRGNNQPQHF. In DNA form, the CDR3 reads TGTGCCAGCAGCTTCCGGGGAAACAATCAGCCCCAGCATTTT.